The clone carrying this TCR beta chain was observed once. Its antigen is still unknown. Generated by immunoSEQ multiplex PCR, the TCRdb table keeps only in-frame clones and is missing some. Of approximately 90,000 clones in the sample, 80% to 90% were seen once. The data originate from a study of T cell responses to AZD1222 COVID-19 vaccine. Study results and limitations: Close to half of spike-specific TCRs reportedly recognize unmutated variant regions. There were repertoire samples only from the period after the peak T cell response.

The source of this sequence is an adult in good health. Sequenced here: peripheral blood, sampled on day 0 of AZD1222 vaccination.

CDR3: CASSNRENSPLHF. CDR3 DNA: TGTGCCAGCAGCAACAGGGAAAATTCACCCCTCCACTTT. V and J are TRBV12-3 or TRBV12-4 and TRBJ1-6; maybe TRBD1 (6 bases). This CDR3 comprises 13 residues. V was clipped by 6 bases and J by 7 bases, with 10 bases between them.